Listed here are 14 T cell receptor beta chains from one sample, sequenced in a study of blood T cell repertoires in COVID-19. Generated by immunoSEQ multiplex PCR, the TCRdb table keeps only in-frame clones and is missing some. The data hold over 90,000 clones, with 75% to 95% observed a single time. The sample was peripheral blood. Source of these receptors: a man between 18 and 29 years old with acute or convalescent COVID-19.

The chain combines TRBV27 with TRBJ2-1; the match to TRBD2 covers 8 bases. The ends lost 1 base at V and 9 bases at J; junction bases unmatched: 14. This CDR3 is 17 amino acids long. Germline CDR1 and CDR2: MNHEY and SMNVEV (reference sequence). CDR3 DNA: TGTGCCAGCAGTTTATTTGGGACTAGTTTACTCTACGGTGAGCAGTTCTTC. Protein: CASSLFGTSLLYGEQFF.

This chain links TRBV6-1 with TRBJ2-2; D might be TRBD2 (5 bases). The CDR3 covers 15 residues. Germline V CDR1 and CDR2: MNHNS, SASEGT. Trimming took 2 bases from V and 7 from J, leaving 14 bases between them. The CDR3: CASSETRGRFGELFF. The CDR3 DNA is TGTGCCAGCAGTGAAACACGAGGGAGATTCGGGGAGCTGTTTTTT.

This chain connects TRBV5-1 to TRBJ1-1, with TRBD1 as a possible D gene (6 bases). Germline V gene sequence: CDR1 SGHRS, CDR2 YFSETQ. This CDR3 spans 12 amino acids. Trimming left V 2 bases short and J 8 bases short, with 10 bases between. CDR3: CASSLTGWEAFF. CDR3 nucleotides: TGCGCCAGCAGCTTAACAGGGTGGGAAGCTTTCTTT.

The chain carries TRBV14 and TRBJ1-1; D call uncertain. Germline CDR1 and CDR2: SGHDN and FVKESK. There are 13 residues in the CDR3. Trimming stripped 1 base from V and 6 bases from J, with 9 bases between. The CDR3 here is CASSQGLTSEAFF. CDR3 bases: TGTGCCAGCAGCCAAGGACTAACTTCTGAAGCTTTCTTT.

The chain links TRBV30 to TRBJ1-6; D uncertain. The germline V gene has CDR1 GTSNPN and CDR2 SVGIG (reference sequence). This CDR3 is built from 16 residues. V was trimmed by 1 base and J by 0 bases, leaving 10 bases between them. This CDR3 reads CAWSGGESSYNSPLHF. In DNA form, the CDR3 reads TGTGCCTGGAGTGGGGGAGAGAGCTCCTATAATTCACCCCTCCACTTT.

The chain couples TRBV7-8 to TRBJ1-4; a possible D gene is TRBD1 (6 bases). There are 15 residues in the CDR3. The V gene's germline CDR1 is SGHVS and CDR2 FQNEAQ. Trimming removed 7 bases at V and 7 bases at J, with 19 bases between. CDR3 sequence reads: CASTLGGANLEKLFF. CDR3 nucleotides: TGTGCCAGCACCCTAGGGGGGGCGAACCTTGAAAAACTGTTTTTT.

This chain connects TRBV6-5 to TRBJ1-1; D is possibly TRBD1 (5 bases). CDR3 length: 14 amino acids. Trimming removed 0 bases at V and 4 bases at J, with 9 bases between. The germline CDR1 and CDR2 sequences are MNHEY and SVGAGI. Here the CDR3 reads CASSYSEGATEAFF. CDR3 in DNA: TGTGCCAGCAGTTACTCGGAAGGGGCCACTGAAGCTTTCTTT.

The rearrangement uses TRBV18 and TRBJ2-1; 8 positions agree with TRBD2. Losses at the gene ends were 3 bases for V and 15 bases for J; bases not matched to a gene: 10. The V gene's germline CDR1 is KGHSH and CDR2 LQKENI. The CDR3 is made up of 13 amino acids. CDR3 bases: TGTGCCAGCTCACCTAGTAGCGGGACCAGCCGGTTCTTC. Its translation: CASSPSSGTSRFF.

The gene calls are TRBV20-1 and TRBJ2-1, with TRBD2 as a possible D gene (5 bases). Germline-derived CDR1 and CDR2 are DFQATT and SNEGSKA (reference sequence). The CDR3 length is 18 residues. Trimming took off 3 bases at V and 7 bases at J, with 28 bases between the two ends. CDR3 bases: TGCAGTGCTAGTCCCCTTGGGAGCTTGGGTCTCGTTGGTAATGAGCAGTTCTTC. Amino acid sequence: CSASPLGSLGLVGNEQFF.

CDR3 nucleotide sequence: TGTGCCAGCAGCCAAGATATCGGTGTGGCCGGGGAGCTGTTTTTT. It is translated as CASSQDIGVAGELFF. The chain is built from TRBV3-1 (or the pseudogene TRBV3-2) and TRBJ2-2; no definite D call. The V and J ends lost 0 bases and 6 bases respectively, with 11 bases between them. From germline, CDR1 is LGHDT and CDR2 YNNKEL (reference sequence). The CDR3 is made up of 15 amino acids.

The genes are TRBV27 and TRBJ1-6; no reliable D call. CDR3 length equals 15 residues. V lost 3 bases, J lost 9 bases, and 15 bases lay in between. Germline V CDR1 and CDR2: MNHEY, SMNVEV (reference sequence). Written as DNA, the CDR3 is TGTGCCAGCAGTTTCGAGAGGAGAAGAGGTTCACCCCTCCACTTT. Translation gives CASSFERRRGSPLHF.

The table lists this clone with a count of one. This rearrangement joins TRBV19 to TRBJ2-5, with D perhaps matching TRBD1 (7 bases). CDR1 and CDR2 (germline): LNHDA, SQIVND (reference sequence). Trimming cost V 7 bases and J 6 bases, with 15 bases left between them. This CDR3 is built from 13 residues. CDR3 protein: CASTQGGLKTQYF. The CDR3 nucleotides read TGTGCCAGTACCCAGGGGGGATTAAAGACCCAGTACTTC.

V is TRBV14 and J is TRBJ2-4; 11 nucleotides align to TRBD2. V shed 4 bases and J 2 bases; nucleotides not matched to a gene: 4. Germline CDR1 reads SGHDN; CDR2 reads FVKESK. CDR3 length: 16 amino acids. The CDR3 spells CASSLRLAGTKNIQYF. The CDR3 nucleotides read TGTGCCAGCAGCCTCCGACTAGCGGGAACCAAAAACATTCAGTACTTC.

This clone appeared once. The genes are TRBV19 and TRBJ1-2, with D possibly matching TRBD1 (6 bases). Trimming took off 6 bases at V and 6 bases at J, with 14 bases between the two ends. CDR3 size: 13 residues. Germline V CDR1 and CDR2: LNHDA, SQIVND (reference sequence). CDR3 sequence: CASRIQGFDGYTF. The CDR3, as DNA: TGTGCCAGTAGGATACAGGGTTTCGATGGCTACACCTTC.